The clone carrying this TCR beta chain was counted many times. This CDR3 is 13 amino acids long. The germline gives CDR1 DFQATT, CDR2 SNEGSKA (reference sequence). The trim removed 7 bases at V and 2 bases at J, leaving 7 bases unmatched. This sample is drawn from a study of T-cell reconstitution after alpha-beta-depleted transplantation in children. Unique molecular identifiers were incorporated into the prepared TCRbeta library. A single record per CDR3 protein comes from TCRdb applying MiXCR to the PCR reads. The table includes 90,000 to 130,000 distinct CDR3 sequences, approximately 6.6% detected once.

The sequence was obtained from a male patient between 2 and 10 years old who had a stem cell transplant for acute lymphoblastic leukemia, so the T cells may come from the graft donor. This chain joins TRBV20-1 and TRBJ1-1, with 7 bases that match TRBD1. The material was PBMCs, mostly from graft donor cells, obtained 360 days after TCRalphabeta/CD19-depleted stem cell transplant. The CDR3, as DNA: TGCAGTGTCAGGGGGGGGGTAAACACTGAAGCTTTCTTT. The encoded protein is CSVRGGVNTEAFF.